This entry lists 22 T cell receptor beta chains sequenced from one sample in a study of blood T cells in healthy people across ages. A sample-barcoded 5' primer and a J-beta primer mix were used in a second PCR of roughly 7 to 11 cycles. TCRdb called the 5' RACE reads again in MiXCR, with one record for every CDR3 protein. The table lists over 1,500,000 distinct CDR3 sequences, about 39% of them singletons. Sequenced material: blood. The receptor set was obtained from a human donor in good health.

This clonotype was detected a few times. This chain joins TRBV20-1 and TRBJ2-5; D might be TRBD2 (6 bases). With 3 bases removed from V and 1 base from J, the gap between germline ends came to 27 bases. The germline gives CDR1 DFQATT, CDR2 SNEGSKA (reference sequence). This CDR3 is built from 19 residues. Written as DNA, the CDR3 is TGCAGTGCTAGTTCGCCACATCTCCGGGGGACCCCTACCCAAGAGACCCAGTACTTC. This translates into CSASSPHLRGTPTQETQYF.

This clonotype was detected only a few times. The chain links TRBV9 to TRBJ1-2; D might be TRBD1 (5 bases). Looked up from germline, CDR1 is SGDLS and CDR2 is YYNGEE. V was pared by 4 bases and J by 4 bases, with 14 bases between. This CDR3 contains 14 residues. The CDR3 region has the DNA TGTGCCAGCAGCCCCGAGGGGCAGGGCTATGGCTACACCTTC. Amino acids: CASSPEGQGYGYTF.

The chain joins TRBV4-1 to TRBJ2-7; D is uncertain. Trimming shortened V by 8 bases and J by 0 bases, and 14 bases separated the two germline ends. CDR3 length: 14 amino acids. Germline CDR1 MGHRA, CDR2 YSYEKL. CDR3 amino acids: CASGFRASSYEQYF. The CDR3 nucleotides are TGCGCCAGCGGATTCCGGGCTAGCTCCTACGAGCAGTACTTC.

This clonotype was detected only a few times. The gene calls are TRBV20-1 and TRBJ2-1; D gene ambiguous. The CDR3 covers 14 residues. CDR1 and CDR2 (germline): DFQATT, SNEGSKA (reference sequence). Trimming took 5 bases from V and 0 from J, leaving 11 bases between them. DNA for the CDR3: TGCAGTGCTTTTCCATGGAGCTCCTACAATGAGCAGTTCTTC. This translates into CSAFPWSSYNEQFF.

The chain has TRBV11-2 and TRBJ2-5; TRBD2 matches 7 bases. CDR1 is SGHAT, CDR2 FQNNGV, per germline. This CDR3 spans 16 amino acids. J was trimmed by 3 bases and V by 7 bases; bases with no gene match: 14. Here the CDR3 reads CASNTGRGFWEETQYF. The CDR3 region has the DNA TGTGCCAGCAACACGGGGCGGGGGTTCTGGGAAGAGACCCAGTACTTC. Variable domain in full (rest from reference TRBV11-2 and TRBJ2-5): EAGVAQSPRYKIIEKRQSVAFWCNPISGHATLYWYQQILGQGPKLLIQFQNNGVVDDSQLPKDRFSAERLKGVDSTLKIQPAKLEDSAVYLCASNTGRGFWEETQYFGPGTRLLVL.

The V gene is TRBV29-1, the J gene TRBJ1-4, with a weak D call TRBD1 (5 bases). CDR1 and CDR2 from the germline V gene are SQVTM and ANQGSEA. Trimming took 4 bases from V and 0 from J, leaving 6 bases between them. The CDR3 is 13 residues long. CDR3 loop: CSVGQTTNEKLFF. As DNA, the CDR3 is TGCAGCGTTGGACAGACAACTAATGAAAAACTGTTTTTT.

The chain employs TRBV10-3 and TRBJ2-6; D is perhaps TRBD2 (5 bases). The CDR3 is made up of 18 amino acids. Germline assignment: CDR1 ENHRY and CDR2 SYGVKD. V was clipped by 4 bases and J by 2 bases, with 18 bases between them. CDR3 residues: CAISVDRDSLPGANVLTF. Here the CDR3 DNA reads TGTGCCATCAGTGTCGATCGGGATTCCCTCCCTGGGGCCAACGTCCTGACTTTC.

J is TRBJ2-5 and V is TRBV28; tentative D call: TRBD1 (6 bases). This CDR3 has 14 residues. Germline loops: CDR1 MDHEN, CDR2 SYDVKM. Trimming took 3 bases from V and 5 from J, leaving 13 bases between them. The CDR3 region is CASSFPRDIETQYF. CDR3 DNA: TGTGCCAGCAGTTTCCCCCGGGACATTGAGACCCAGTACTTC.

This clonotype has only a few counts. The chain carries TRBV28 and TRBJ1-5; D not certain. The CDR3 runs 16 residues. V shed 4 bases and J shed 3 bases, with 16 bases lying between them. Looked up from germline, CDR1 is MDHEN and CDR2 is SYDVKM. The DNA of the CDR3 is TGTGCCAGCAGTTCCCCACCGAAGGGCCCCAATCAGCCCCAGCATTTT. Translating gives CASSSPPKGPNQPQHF.

The chain carries TRBV7-9 and TRBJ2-3; 9 bases line up with TRBD1. Germline CDR1 reads SEHNR; CDR2 reads FQNEAQ (reference sequence). There are 15 residues in the CDR3. V lost 7 bases, J lost 4 bases, and 9 bases stayed unmatched. The CDR3 DNA sequence: TGTGCCAGCACCCCGACAGGGGGGAATTCAGATACGCAGTATTTT. Encoded protein: CASTPTGGNSDTQYF.

The gene calls are TRBV20-1 and TRBJ1-4, with a possible D match to TRBD1 (6 bases). The CDR3 covers 14 residues. The germline V gene has CDR1 DFQATT and CDR2 SNEGSKA (reference sequence). Trimming stripped 4 bases from V and 4 bases from J, with 13 bases between. The CDR3 region has the DNA TGCAGTGCTACGGGGGACACCGGTAATGAAAAACTGTTTTTT. This codes for CSATGDTGNEKLFF.

This sequence joins TRBV9 and TRBJ1-1; unclear D gene. Germline V lookup: CDR1 SGDLS, CDR2 YYNGEE. The CDR3 has 14 amino acids. V was shortened by 0 bases and J by 8 bases, with 14 bases between the two germline ends. CDR3 sequence: CASSVEPRLEEAFF. The CDR3 nucleotides are TGTGCCAGCAGCGTAGAGCCACGGCTTGAGGAAGCTTTCTTT. The full variable domain, its missing parts supplied by reference TRBV9 and TRBJ1-1, is DSGVTQTPKHLITATGQRVTLRCSPRSGDLSVYWYQQSLDQGLQFLIQYYNGEERAKGNILERFSAQQFPDLHSELNLSSLELGDSALYFCASSVEPRLEEAFFGQGTRLTVV.

In this sample, this clonotype turned up a few times. The CDR3 sequence: CASGRYTDTQYF. The CDR3 DNA is TGTGCCAGCGGAAGGTACACAGATACGCAGTATTTT. The chain links TRBV6-5 to TRBJ2-3; the D is unclear. V was trimmed by 8 bases and J by 2 bases, leaving 8 bases between them. Germline CDR1 reads MNHEY; CDR2 reads SVGAGI. The CDR3 totals 12 residues.

A word on this clonotype: At one of its ends the junction is not consistent with the germline gene, which may arise from a read error. This chain links TRBV9 with TRBJ1-2; D gene unclear. This CDR3 spans 13 amino acids. Germline CDR1 is SGDLS and CDR2 is YYNGEE. In DNA form, the CDR3 reads TGTACCAGCAGCCCTGCTGGAGGGTATGGCTACACCTTC. Protein product: CTSSPAGGYGYTF.

The chain uses TRBV12-3 or TRBV12-4 and TRBJ2-1, with TRBD2 matching over 11 bases. The CDR3 length is 14 residues. After removal of 9 bases from V and 6 bases from J, the junction contained 7 bases not matched to a gene. DNA for the CDR3: TGTGCCAGTAAACTAGCGGGGGCCCCCAATGAGCAGTTCTTC. Translation gives CASKLAGAPNEQFF.

The chain is built from TRBV4-3 and TRBJ1-2; D possibly corresponds to TRBD1 (5 bases). The V gene's germline CDR1 is LGHNA and CDR2 YSLEER. This CDR3 contains 16 residues. Trimming shortened V by 4 bases and J by 2 bases, and 17 bases separated the two germline ends. The CDR3 reads CASSPIEGLTNYGYTF. CDR3 DNA sequence: TGCGCCAGCAGCCCAATAGAGGGGCTAACAAACTATGGCTACACCTTC.

The rearrangement joins TRBV6-6 to TRBJ1-1, with TRBD1 matching over 9 bases. V gave up 2 bases and J gave up 4 bases; unmatched junction bases: 5. This CDR3 region has 15 residues. CDR1 and CDR2 from the germline V gene are MNHNY and SVGAGI (reference sequence). As DNA, the CDR3 is TGTGCCAGCAGTTACGAGGGACAGGGAGTCACTGAAGCTTTCTTT. It translates to CASSYEGQGVTEAFF.

V and J are TRBV6-5 and TRBJ2-3; 10 bases agree with TRBD2. Trimming at V came to 10 bases and at J to 5 bases, leaving 6 bases not matched to a gene. Germline-derived CDR1 and CDR2 are MNHEY and SVGAGI. There are 13 residues in the CDR3. This CDR3 reads CATRVAGGDTQYF. The DNA of the CDR3 is TGTGCCACCAGGGTAGCGGGGGGAGATACGCAGTATTTT.

This clonotype was seen repeatedly, ten times or more. This sequence joins TRBV6-5 and TRBJ2-5; no firm D call. CDR1 and CDR2 (germline): MNHEY, SVGAGI. V was cut by 6 bases and J by 7 bases, with 15 bases left in between. The CDR3 has 13 amino acids. As DNA, the CDR3 is TGTGCCAGCAGCACCCAAGGTGTACGGACCCAGTACTTC. Translated, it gives CASSTQGVRTQYF.

The chain is built from TRBV7-2 and TRBJ2-3; the D is unclear. Germline CDR1 reads SGHTA; CDR2 reads FQGNSA. V was pared by 5 bases and J by 7 bases, with 13 bases between. The CDR3 spans 13 residues. This chain's CDR3 is CASSPPGRHTQYF. Written as DNA, the CDR3 is TGTGCCAGCAGCCCCCCAGGAAGGCATACGCAGTATTTT. Variable domain in full (rest from reference TRBV7-2 and TRBJ2-3): GAGVSQSPSNKVTEKGKDVELRCDPISGHTALYWYRQSLGQGLEFLIYFQGNSAPDKSGLPSDRFSAERTGGSVSTLTIQRTQQEDSAVYLCASSPPGRHTQYFGPGTRLTVL.

This clonotype was counted between two and nine times. This sequence joins TRBV6-6 and TRBJ2-7; the D gene is possibly TRBD1 (6 bases). V was clipped by 0 bases and J by 5 bases, with 14 bases between them. Looked up from germline, CDR1 is MNHNY and CDR2 is SVGAGI (reference sequence). The CDR3 runs 15 residues. The CDR3 sequence: CASSYSRSGVNEQYF. The CDR3 region has the DNA TGTGCCAGCAGTTACTCGAGGTCAGGGGTCAACGAGCAGTACTTC.

The table lists this clonotype with many counts. The chain joins TRBV28 to TRBJ2-7, with no clear D. V gave up 1 base and J gave up 5 bases, with 6 bases separating them. The germline CDR1 and CDR2 sequences are MDHEN and SYDVKM. The CDR3 has 12 amino acids. CDR3 sequence reads: CASSLFLNEQYF. The CDR3 DNA sequence: TGTGCCAGCAGTTTATTCCTCAACGAGCAGTACTTC.